This T cell receptor (beta chain) was recovered during a study of beta chain features in type 1 diabetes. Every isolated RNA sample was fully reverse transcribed, so sequencing captured expressed TCRB transcripts. An average of roughly 4 million reads was obtained for naive, central memory and regulatory T cell samples. TCRdb keeps only in-frame clones here, not all; method: immunoSEQ multiplex PCR. The sample has more than 250,000 clones, roughly 24% seen once. Concerning this clone: Its target is unknown.

Study findings and constraints: Healthy donors had naive, central memory and Treg TCRB repertoires that appeared less similar than those seen among patients. Shortening of TCRB CDR3s, moderate but significant, appeared in all four CD4+ subsets of Type 1 diabetes patients.

CDR1 is SGHDT and CDR2 is YYEEEE in the germline V gene. The CDR3 spans 13 residues. The V end lost 1 base, the J end lost 1 base, and 5 bases lay between the germline ends. V usage is TRBV5-6 and J usage is TRBJ1-2; no reliable D call. This clonotype was obtained from a woman under 40 with type 1 diabetes. The sample taken for sequencing was naive CD4+ T cells from blood. CDR3 in amino acids: CASSLRVNYGYTF. The CDR3 DNA is TGTGCCAGCAGCTTGCGGGTTAACTATGGCTACACCTTC.